These T cell receptor beta chains were read from a single sample in a study of regulatory T cells in long-lasting Graves disease. TCRdb re-called the multiplex PCR reads with MiXCR, one entry per CDR3 protein. In the table there are approximately 440,000 distinct CDR3 sequences, about a sixth of which are singletons. This same sample was also taken into another study, of T cells in Graves' hyperthyroidism and ophthalmopathy.

The sequenced sample was peripheral blood mononuclear cells (PBMCs), obtained at new diagnosis, from a patient treated with antithyroid drugs. These TCRs come from a middle-aged man with Graves disease. CDR3s include the opening cysteine and the closing phenylalanine or tryptophan. Each record gives: clone size, V gene, CDR3 length, J gene, CDR3 protein. Size is stated for part of the rows, as once, few or many counts, or as a class when the clone is expanded.

clone_size: many; v_call: TRBV7-9; cdr3_length: 14; j_call: TRBJ1-1; cdr3_aa: CASSLDGMNTEAFF
clone_size: many; v_call: TRBV27; cdr3_length: 14; j_call: TRBJ2-3; cdr3_aa: CASSLTTYPDTQYF
clone_size: few; v_call: TRBV9; cdr3_length: 16; j_call: TRBJ2-1; cdr3_aa: CASSAYISDSYNEQFF
clone_size: many; v_call: TRBV28; cdr3_length: 14; j_call: TRBJ1-4; cdr3_aa: CASSLIGTRRKLFF
clone_size: few; v_call: TRBV6-2/TRBV6-3; cdr3_length: 17; j_call: TRBJ2-1; cdr3_aa: CASSETHFNGAYNEQFF
clone_size: many; v_call: TRBV6-9; cdr3_length: 17; j_call: TRBJ2-1; cdr3_aa: CASSYSNFPSSYNEQFF
clone_size: few; v_call: TRBV19; cdr3_length: 14; j_call: TRBJ1-1; cdr3_aa: CASSIRAGGTEAFF
clone_size: .; v_call: TRBV3-1; cdr3_length: 14; j_call: TRBJ1-6; cdr3_aa: CASSQEHRNSPLHF
clone_size: many; v_call: TRBV7-8; cdr3_length: 16; j_call: TRBJ2-3; cdr3_aa: CASSSRRDRGTDTQYF
clone_size: .; v_call: TRBV28; cdr3_length: 10; j_call: TRBJ2-5; cdr3_aa: CASKGETQYF
clone_size: many; v_call: TRBV6-1; cdr3_length: 15; j_call: TRBJ2-3; cdr3_aa: CASRNSGSLTDTQYF
clone_size: .; v_call: TRBV3-1; cdr3_length: 18; j_call: TRBJ2-5; cdr3_aa: CASSQRERGLAGQETQYF
clone_size: .; v_call: TRBV11-1; cdr3_length: 14; j_call: TRBJ2-1; cdr3_aa: CASSLGTGFNEQFF
clone_size: many; v_call: TRBV24-1; cdr3_length: 13; j_call: TRBJ2-3; cdr3_aa: CATRRAGSDTQYF
clone_size: many; v_call: TRBV28; cdr3_length: 15; j_call: TRBJ2-5; cdr3_aa: CASSSRWTVQETQYF
clone_size: few; v_call: TRBV20-1; cdr3_length: 14; j_call: TRBJ2-2; cdr3_aa: CSATGGNSAGELFF
clone_size: many; v_call: TRBV20-1; cdr3_length: 11; j_call: TRBJ2-3; cdr3_aa: CSARSIDTQYF
clone_size: many; v_call: TRBV28; cdr3_length: 19; j_call: TRBJ1-1; cdr3_aa: CASSFILGEQGLFASEAFF
clone_size: .; v_call: TRBV11-2; cdr3_length: 17; j_call: TRBJ2-5; cdr3_aa: CASSQEAGLAAKETQYF
clone_size: .; v_call: TRBV29-1; cdr3_length: 12; j_call: TRBJ2-1; cdr3_aa: CSVAFREHEQFF
clone_size: many; v_call: TRBV27; cdr3_length: 16; j_call: TRBJ1-1; cdr3_aa: CASKPLSGRTNTEAFF
clone_size: .; v_call: TRBV7-9; cdr3_length: 17; j_call: TRBJ2-1; cdr3_aa: CASSLAGTSSFGGEQFF
clone_size: few; v_call: TRBV19; cdr3_length: 15; j_call: TRBJ2-1; cdr3_aa: CASSMRVSSYNEQFF
clone_size: many; v_call: TRBV24-1; cdr3_length: 12; j_call: TRBJ1-2; cdr3_aa: CATSDRRNGYTF
clone_size: many; v_call: TRBV6-1; cdr3_length: 15; j_call: TRBJ2-2; cdr3_aa: CASRGLAGYTGELFF
clone_size: .; v_call: TRBV7-3; cdr3_length: 16; j_call: TRBJ2-1; cdr3_aa: CASSSPLAGGGNEQFF
clone_size: many; v_call: TRBV6-1; cdr3_length: 15; j_call: TRBJ2-1; cdr3_aa: CASRRGIAVGGEQFF
clone_size: .; v_call: TRBV28; cdr3_length: 15; j_call: TRBJ1-5; cdr3_aa: CASSSGGNSNQPQHF
clone_size: many; v_call: TRBV12-3/TRBV12-4; cdr3_length: 15; j_call: TRBJ2-7; cdr3_aa: CASSFMFRKEGEQYF
clone_size: few; v_call: TRBV6-1; cdr3_length: 13; j_call: TRBJ1-4; cdr3_aa: CASGRGTVEKLFF
clone_size: .; v_call: TRBV19; cdr3_length: 15; j_call: TRBJ2-7; cdr3_aa: CASSSLGRGIYEQYF
clone_size: .; v_call: TRBV19; cdr3_length: 15; j_call: TRBJ1-6; cdr3_aa: CAKWPGRKNNSPLHF
clone_size: many; v_call: TRBV13; cdr3_length: 15; j_call: TRBJ2-7; cdr3_aa: CASSSRTSGGYEQYF
clone_size: few; v_call: TRBV6-1; cdr3_length: 15; j_call: TRBJ2-5; cdr3_aa: CASRPGKVYQETQYF
clone_size: .; v_call: TRBV7-2; cdr3_length: 15; j_call: TRBJ2-3; cdr3_aa: CASNRGGAGSDTQYF
clone_size: many; v_call: TRBV5-1; cdr3_length: 17; j_call: TRBJ2-2; cdr3_aa: CASSTGTSGINTGELFF
clone_size: many; v_call: TRBV11-2; cdr3_length: 17; j_call: TRBJ2-5; cdr3_aa: CASSSNFDRGLGETQYF
clone_size: .; v_call: TRBV28; cdr3_length: 14; j_call: TRBJ2-7; cdr3_aa: CASSLWAGGNEQYF
clone_size: .; v_call: TRBV20-1; cdr3_length: 14; j_call: TRBJ2-1; cdr3_aa: CSAPWASRVNEQFF
clone_size: .; v_call: TRBV24-1; cdr3_length: 20; j_call: TRBJ2-1; cdr3_aa: CATSDPTRAGASGTYNEQFF
clone_size: .; v_call: TRBV12-3/TRBV12-4; cdr3_length: 19; j_call: TRBJ2-1; cdr3_aa: CASSLQAPGGSRRYNEQFF
clone_size: .; v_call: TRBV29-1; cdr3_length: 14; j_call: TRBJ2-7; cdr3_aa: CSVSGGAYSYEQYF
clone_size: many; v_call: TRBV5-5; cdr3_length: 14; j_call: TRBJ2-2; cdr3_aa: CASSLVPVSGELFF
clone_size: many; v_call: TRBV7-9; cdr3_length: 13; j_call: TRBJ1-1; cdr3_aa: CASSLKGETEAFF
clone_size: few; v_call: TRBV5-5; cdr3_length: 17; j_call: TRBJ2-5; cdr3_aa: CASSYGTSGTFYETQYF
clone_size: .; v_call: TRBV5-1; cdr3_length: 16; j_call: TRBJ2-7; cdr3_aa: CASSRGPGPQSYKQYF
clone_size: few; v_call: TRBV28; cdr3_length: 15; j_call: TRBJ2-4; cdr3_aa: CASSSPRGYEDIQYF